The present T cell receptor (beta chain) was sequenced within a study of T cell responses to AZD1222 COVID-19 vaccine. Broader study findings: Baseline serology detected seropositivity in only a handful of AZD1222 recipients. Clonal diversity may have been underestimated in mostly white British donors. The repertoires were collected only after the peak T cell response.

The table came from immunoSEQ multiplex PCR; TCRdb's copy has only in-frame clones and leaves some out. The table records some 80,000 clones, roughly 80% of them present only once. Germline values: CDR1 SGHKS, CDR2 YYEKEE (reference sequence). The CDR3 spans 14 residues. With 0 bases removed from V and 3 bases from J, the gap between germline ends came to 9 bases. A note on this clone: Its specificity is not known.

The TCR sequence derives from an adult who received the MenACWY meningococcal vaccine as a control. Sequencing used peripheral blood, obtained 28 days after the second dose of the MenACWY control vaccine. V is TRBV5-5 and J is TRBJ1-1; D is uncertain. The CDR3 loop is CASSLDPGDTEAFF. The CDR3 DNA reads TGTGCCAGCAGCTTGGATCCGGGCGACACTGAAGCTTTCTTT.